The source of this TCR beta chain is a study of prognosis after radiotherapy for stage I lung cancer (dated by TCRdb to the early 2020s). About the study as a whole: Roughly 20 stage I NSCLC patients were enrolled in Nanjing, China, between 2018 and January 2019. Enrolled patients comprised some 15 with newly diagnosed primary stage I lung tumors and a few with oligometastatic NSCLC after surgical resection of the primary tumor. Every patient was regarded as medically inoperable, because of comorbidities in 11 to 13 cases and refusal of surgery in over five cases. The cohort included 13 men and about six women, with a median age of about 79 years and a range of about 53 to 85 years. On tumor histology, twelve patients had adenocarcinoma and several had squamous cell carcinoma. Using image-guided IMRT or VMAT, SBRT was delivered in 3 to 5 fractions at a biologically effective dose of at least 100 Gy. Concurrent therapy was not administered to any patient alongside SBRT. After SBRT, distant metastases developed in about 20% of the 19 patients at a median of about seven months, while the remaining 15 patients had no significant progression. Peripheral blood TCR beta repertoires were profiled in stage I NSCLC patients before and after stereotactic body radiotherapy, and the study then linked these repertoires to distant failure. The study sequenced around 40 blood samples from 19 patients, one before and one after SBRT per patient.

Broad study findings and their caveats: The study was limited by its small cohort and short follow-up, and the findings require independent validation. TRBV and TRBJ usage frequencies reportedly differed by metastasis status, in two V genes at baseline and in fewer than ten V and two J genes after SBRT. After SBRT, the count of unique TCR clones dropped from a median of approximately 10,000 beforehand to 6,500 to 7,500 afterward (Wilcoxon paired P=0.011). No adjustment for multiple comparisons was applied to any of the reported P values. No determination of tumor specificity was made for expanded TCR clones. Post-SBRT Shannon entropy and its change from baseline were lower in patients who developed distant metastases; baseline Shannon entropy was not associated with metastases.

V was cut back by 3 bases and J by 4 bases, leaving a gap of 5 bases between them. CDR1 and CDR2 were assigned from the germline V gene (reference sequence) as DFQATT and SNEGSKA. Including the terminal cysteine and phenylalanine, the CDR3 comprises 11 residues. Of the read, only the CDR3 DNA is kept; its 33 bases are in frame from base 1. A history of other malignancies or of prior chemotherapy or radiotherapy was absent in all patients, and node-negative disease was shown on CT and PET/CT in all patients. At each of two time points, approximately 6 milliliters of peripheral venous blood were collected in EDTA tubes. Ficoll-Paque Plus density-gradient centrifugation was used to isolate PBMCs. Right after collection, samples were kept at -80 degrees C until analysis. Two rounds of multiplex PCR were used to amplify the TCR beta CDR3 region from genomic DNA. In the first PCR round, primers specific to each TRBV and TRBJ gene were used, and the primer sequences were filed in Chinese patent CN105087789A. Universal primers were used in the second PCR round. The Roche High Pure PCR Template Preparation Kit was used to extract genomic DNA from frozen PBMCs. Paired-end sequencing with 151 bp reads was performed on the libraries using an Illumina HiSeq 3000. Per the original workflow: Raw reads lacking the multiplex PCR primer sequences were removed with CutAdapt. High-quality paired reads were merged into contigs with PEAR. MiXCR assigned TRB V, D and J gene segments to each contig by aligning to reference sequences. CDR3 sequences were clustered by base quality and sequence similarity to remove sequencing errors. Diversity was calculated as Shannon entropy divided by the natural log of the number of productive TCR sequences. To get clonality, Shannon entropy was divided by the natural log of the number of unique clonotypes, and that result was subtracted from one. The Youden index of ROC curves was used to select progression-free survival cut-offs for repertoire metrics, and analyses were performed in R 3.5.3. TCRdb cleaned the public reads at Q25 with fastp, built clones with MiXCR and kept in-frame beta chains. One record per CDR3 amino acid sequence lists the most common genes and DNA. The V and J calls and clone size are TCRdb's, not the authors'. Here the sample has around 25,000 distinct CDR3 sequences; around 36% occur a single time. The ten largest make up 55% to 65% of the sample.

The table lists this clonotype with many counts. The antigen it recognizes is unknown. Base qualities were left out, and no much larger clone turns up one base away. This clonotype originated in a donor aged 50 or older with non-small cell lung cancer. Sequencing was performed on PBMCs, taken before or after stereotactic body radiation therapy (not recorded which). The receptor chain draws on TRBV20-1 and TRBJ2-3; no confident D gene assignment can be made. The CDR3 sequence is CSASFADTQYF. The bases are TGCAGTGCTAGTTTTGCAGATACGCAGTATTTT.